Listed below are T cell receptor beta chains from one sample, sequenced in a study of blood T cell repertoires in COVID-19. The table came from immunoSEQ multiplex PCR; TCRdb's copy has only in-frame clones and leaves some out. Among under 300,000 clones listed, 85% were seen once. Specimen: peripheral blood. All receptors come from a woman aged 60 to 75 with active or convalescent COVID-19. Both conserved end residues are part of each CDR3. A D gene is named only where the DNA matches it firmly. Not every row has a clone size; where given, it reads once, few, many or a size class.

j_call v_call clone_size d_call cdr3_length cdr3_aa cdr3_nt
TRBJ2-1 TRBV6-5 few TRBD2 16 CASSYTLTSGRSEQFF TGTGCCAGCAGTTATACTTTAACTAGCGGGAGGAGTGAGCAGTTCTTC
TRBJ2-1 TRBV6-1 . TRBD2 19 CASSEGRLAGPTARNEQFF TGTGCCAGCAGTGAAGGTCGACTAGCGGGGCCTACCGCCAGGAATGAGCAGTTCTTC
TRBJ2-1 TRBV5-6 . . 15 CASSLDSSSYNEQFF TGTGCCAGCAGCTTAGATAGTAGCTCCTACAATGAGCAGTTCTTC
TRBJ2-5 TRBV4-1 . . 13 CASSQVPRETQYF TGCGCCAGCAGCCAAGTACCCAGGGAGACCCAGTACTTC
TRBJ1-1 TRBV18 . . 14 CASSPQGVNTEAFF TGTGCCAGCTCACCCCAGGGTGTGAACACTGAAGCTTTCTTT
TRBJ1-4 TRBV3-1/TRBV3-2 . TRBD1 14 CASSRDRVQEKLFF TGTGCCAGCAGCCGGGACAGGGTTCAGGAAAAACTGTTTTTT
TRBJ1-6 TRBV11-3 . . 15 CASSPQGRGNSPLHF TGTGCCAGCAGCCCTCAGGGGAGAGGAAATTCACCCCTCCACTTT
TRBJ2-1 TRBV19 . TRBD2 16 CASSRTGGWSYNEQFF TGTGCCAGTAGTAGGACGGGGGGGTGGTCCTACAATGAGCAGTTCTTC
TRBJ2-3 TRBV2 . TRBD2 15 CASRPLAGGTDTQYF TGTGCCAGCAGACCCCTAGCGGGGGGAACAGATACGCAGTATTTT
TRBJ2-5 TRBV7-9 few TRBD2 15 CASSPGTIKRETQYF TGTGCCAGCAGCCCAGGGACTATTAAAAGAGAGACCCAGTACTTC